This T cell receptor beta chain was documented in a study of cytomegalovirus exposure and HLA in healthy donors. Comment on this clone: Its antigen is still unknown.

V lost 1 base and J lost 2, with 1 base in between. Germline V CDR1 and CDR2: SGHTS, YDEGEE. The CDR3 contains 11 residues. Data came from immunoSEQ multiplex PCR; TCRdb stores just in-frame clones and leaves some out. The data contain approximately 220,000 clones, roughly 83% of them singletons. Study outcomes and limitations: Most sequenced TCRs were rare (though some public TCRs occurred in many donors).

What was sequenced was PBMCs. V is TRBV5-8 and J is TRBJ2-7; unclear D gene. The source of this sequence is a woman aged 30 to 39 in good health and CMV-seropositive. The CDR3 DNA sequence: TGTGCCAGCAGCTTGACCTACGAGCAGTACTTC. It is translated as CASSLTYEQYF.